This T cell receptor beta chain originates from a study of cytomegalovirus exposure and HLA in healthy donors. Study results and limitations: A later analysis reportedly found fewer N-insertions in an Asian-associated ancestry cluster than the roughly 670-donor mean.

Germline V gene data show CDR1 as SGHVS and CDR2 as FNYEAQ. V gave up 5 bases and J gave up 4 bases; unmatched junction bases: 11. This CDR3 spans 17 amino acids. A note on this clone: Its specificity is unknown.

In the PCR, 60 Vbeta and 13 Jbeta primers were used. Method: immunoSEQ multiplex PCR; TCRdb's copy keeps in-frame clones and lacks some. This sample contains some 89,000 clones. The TCR was taken from a woman aged 25 to 39 in good health and CMV-seronegative. The rearrangement links TRBV7-6 to TRBJ2-2; 9 bases are shared with TRBD1. Sequencing input: PBMCs. For the CDR3, the DNA is TGTGCCAGCAGCCCCCTAAGGACAGGGGCTCGCACCGGGGAGCTGTTTTTT. It is translated as CASSPLRTGARTGELFF.